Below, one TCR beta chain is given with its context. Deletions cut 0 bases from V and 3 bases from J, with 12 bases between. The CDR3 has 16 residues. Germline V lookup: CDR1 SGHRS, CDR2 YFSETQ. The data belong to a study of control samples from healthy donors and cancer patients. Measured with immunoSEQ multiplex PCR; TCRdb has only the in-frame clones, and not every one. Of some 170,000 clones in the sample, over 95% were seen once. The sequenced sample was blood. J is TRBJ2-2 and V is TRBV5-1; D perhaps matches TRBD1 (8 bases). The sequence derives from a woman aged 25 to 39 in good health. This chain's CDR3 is CASSLVTGGDTGELFF. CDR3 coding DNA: TGCGCCAGCAGCTTGGTCACAGGGGGGGACACCGGGGAGCTGTTTTTT.